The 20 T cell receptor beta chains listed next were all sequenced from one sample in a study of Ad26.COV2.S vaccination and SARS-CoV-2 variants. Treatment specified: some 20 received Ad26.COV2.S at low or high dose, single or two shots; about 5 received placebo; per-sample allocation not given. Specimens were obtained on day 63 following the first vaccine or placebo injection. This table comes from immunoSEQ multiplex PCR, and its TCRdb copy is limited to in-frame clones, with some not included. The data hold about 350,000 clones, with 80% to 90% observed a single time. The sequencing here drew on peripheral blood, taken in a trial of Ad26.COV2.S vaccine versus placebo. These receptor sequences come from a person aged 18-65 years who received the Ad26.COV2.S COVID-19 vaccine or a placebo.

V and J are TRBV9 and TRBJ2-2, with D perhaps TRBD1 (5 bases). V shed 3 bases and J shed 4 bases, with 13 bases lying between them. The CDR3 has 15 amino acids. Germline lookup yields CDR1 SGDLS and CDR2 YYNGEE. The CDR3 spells CASSARQYLTGELFF. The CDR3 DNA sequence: TGTGCCAGCAGCGCTAGACAGTACCTCACCGGGGAGCTGTTTTTT. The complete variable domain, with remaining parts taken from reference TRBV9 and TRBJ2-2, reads DSGVTQTPKHLITATGQRVTLRCSPRSGDLSVYWYQQSLDQGLQFLIQYYNGEERAKGNILERFSAQQFPDLHSELNLSSLELGDSALYFCASSARQYLTGELFFGEGSRLTVL.

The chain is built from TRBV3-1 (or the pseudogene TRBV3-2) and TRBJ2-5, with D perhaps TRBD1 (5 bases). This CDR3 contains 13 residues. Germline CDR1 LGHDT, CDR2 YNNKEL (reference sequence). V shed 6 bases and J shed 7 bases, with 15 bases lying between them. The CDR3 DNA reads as TGTGCCAGCAGACGGACATCAATGGGGACCCAGTACTTC. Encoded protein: CASRRTSMGTQYF.

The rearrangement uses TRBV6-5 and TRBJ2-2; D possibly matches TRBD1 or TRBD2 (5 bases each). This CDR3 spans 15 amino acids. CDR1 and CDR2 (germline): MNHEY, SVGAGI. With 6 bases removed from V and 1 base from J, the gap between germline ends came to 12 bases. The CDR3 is CASRTGTLNTGELFF. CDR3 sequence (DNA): TGTGCCAGCAGAACCGGGACCCTGAACACCGGGGAGCTGTTTTTT.

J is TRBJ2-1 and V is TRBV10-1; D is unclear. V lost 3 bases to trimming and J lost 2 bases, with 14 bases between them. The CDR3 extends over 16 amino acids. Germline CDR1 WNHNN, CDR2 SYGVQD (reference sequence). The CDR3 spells CASSDFPDRTYNEQFF. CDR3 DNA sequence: TGCGCCAGCAGTGACTTCCCAGATCGAACCTACAATGAGCAGTTCTTC.

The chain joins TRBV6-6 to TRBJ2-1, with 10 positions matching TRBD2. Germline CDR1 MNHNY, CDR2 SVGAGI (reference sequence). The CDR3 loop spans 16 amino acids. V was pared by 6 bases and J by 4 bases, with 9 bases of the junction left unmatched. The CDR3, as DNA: TGTGCCAGCAGCGACCTAGCGGGGGACAGGTACAATGAGCAGTTCTTC. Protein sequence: CASSDLAGDRYNEQFF.

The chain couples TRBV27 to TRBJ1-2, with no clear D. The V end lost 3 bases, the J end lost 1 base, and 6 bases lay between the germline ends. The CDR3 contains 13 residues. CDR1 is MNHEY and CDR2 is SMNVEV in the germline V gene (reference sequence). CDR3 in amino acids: CASSLASNYGYTF. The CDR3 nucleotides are TGTGCCAGCAGTTTGGCCAGTAACTATGGCTACACCTTC.

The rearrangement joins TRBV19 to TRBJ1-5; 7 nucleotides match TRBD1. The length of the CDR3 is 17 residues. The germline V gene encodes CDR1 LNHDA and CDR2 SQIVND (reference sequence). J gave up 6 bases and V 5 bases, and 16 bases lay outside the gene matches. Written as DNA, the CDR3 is TGTGCCAGTAGTTCTTCAGGGGGGAGGGGCGGATTTCAGCCCCAGCATTTT. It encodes CASSSSGGRGGFQPQHF.

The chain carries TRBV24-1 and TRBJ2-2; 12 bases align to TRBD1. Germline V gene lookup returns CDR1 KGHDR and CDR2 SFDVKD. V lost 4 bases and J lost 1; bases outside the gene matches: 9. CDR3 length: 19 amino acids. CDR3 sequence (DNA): TGTGCCACCAGTGAAAGCCCGGGACAGGGGGCGGTGAACACCGGGGAGCTGTTTTTT. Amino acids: CATSESPGQGAVNTGELFF.

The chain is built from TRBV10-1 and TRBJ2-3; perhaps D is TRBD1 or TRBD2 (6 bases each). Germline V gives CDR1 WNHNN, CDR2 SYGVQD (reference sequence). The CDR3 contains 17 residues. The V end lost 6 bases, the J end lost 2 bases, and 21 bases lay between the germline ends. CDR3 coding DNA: TGCGCCAGCAGCGCTACGGCGCAGGGGACTTACACAGATACGCAGTATTTT. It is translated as CASSATAQGTYTDTQYF.

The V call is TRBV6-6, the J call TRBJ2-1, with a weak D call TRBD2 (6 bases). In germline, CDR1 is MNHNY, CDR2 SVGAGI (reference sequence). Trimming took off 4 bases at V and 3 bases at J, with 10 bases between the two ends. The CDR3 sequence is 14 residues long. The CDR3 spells CASSSLGGYNEQFF. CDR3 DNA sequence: TGTGCCAGCAGTTCGCTGGGGGGCTACAATGAGCAGTTCTTC.

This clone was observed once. In DNA form, the CDR3 reads TGCGCCAGCAGCCAAGCCATCGGGGGGGGGTTTACCTACGAGCAGTACTTC. Its translation is CASSQAIGGGFTYEQYF. The V call is TRBV4-1, the J call TRBJ2-7; TRBD2 matches at 8 bases. Germline V gives CDR1 MGHRA, CDR2 YSYEKL. This CDR3 comprises 17 residues. The V gene end was trimmed by 1 base and the J gene end by 2 bases; junction bases not matched to a gene: 10.

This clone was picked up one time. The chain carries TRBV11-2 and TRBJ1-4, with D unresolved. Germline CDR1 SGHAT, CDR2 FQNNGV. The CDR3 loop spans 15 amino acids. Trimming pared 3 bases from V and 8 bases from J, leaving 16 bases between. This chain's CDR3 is CASSFGDLREEKLFF. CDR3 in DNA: TGTGCCAGCAGCTTTGGAGACCTAAGGGAGGAAAAACTGTTTTTT.

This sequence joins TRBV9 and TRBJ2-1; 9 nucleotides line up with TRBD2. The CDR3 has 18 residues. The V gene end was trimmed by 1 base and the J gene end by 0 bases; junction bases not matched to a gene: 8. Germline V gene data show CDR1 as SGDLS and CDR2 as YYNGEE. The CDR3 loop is CASSVYSGGLYSYNEQFF. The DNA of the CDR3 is TGTGCCAGCAGCGTATATAGCGGGGGCCTCTACTCCTACAATGAGCAGTTCTTC.

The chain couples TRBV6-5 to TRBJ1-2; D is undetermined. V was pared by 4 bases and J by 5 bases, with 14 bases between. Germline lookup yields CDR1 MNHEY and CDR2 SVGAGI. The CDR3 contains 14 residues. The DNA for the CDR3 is TGTGCCAGCAGTTCGAATGGGGTCCTTTATGGCTACACCTTC. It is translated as CASSSNGVLYGYTF.

Written as DNA, the CDR3 is TGTGCCAGCAGCTTTGCAGGGGCGAACACCGGGGAGCTGTTTTTT. Protein product: CASSFAGANTGELFF. The chain couples TRBV7-9 to TRBJ2-2; D is possibly TRBD1 (6 bases). This CDR3 has 15 amino acids. V lost 3 bases, J lost 0 bases, and 8 bases lay in between. Germline V gene data show CDR1 as SEHNR and CDR2 as FQNEAQ (reference sequence).

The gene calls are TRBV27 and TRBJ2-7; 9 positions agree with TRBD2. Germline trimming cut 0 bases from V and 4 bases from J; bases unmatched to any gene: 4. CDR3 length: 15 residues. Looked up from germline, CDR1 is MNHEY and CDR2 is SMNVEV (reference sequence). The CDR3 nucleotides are TGTGCCAGCAGTTTATCGCTGGGACTAGCTTACGAGCAGTACTTC. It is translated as CASSLSLGLAYEQYF.

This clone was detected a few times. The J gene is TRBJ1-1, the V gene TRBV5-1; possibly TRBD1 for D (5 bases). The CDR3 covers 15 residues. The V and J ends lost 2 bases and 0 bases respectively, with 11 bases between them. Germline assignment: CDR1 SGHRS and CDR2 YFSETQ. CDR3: CASSLTLTVNTEAFF. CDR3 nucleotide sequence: TGCGCCAGCAGCTTAACCTTGACAGTGAACACTGAAGCTTTCTTT.

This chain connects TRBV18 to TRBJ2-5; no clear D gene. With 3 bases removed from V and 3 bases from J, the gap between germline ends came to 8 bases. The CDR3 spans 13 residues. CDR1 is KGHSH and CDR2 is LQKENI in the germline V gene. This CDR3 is CASSPQRKETQYF. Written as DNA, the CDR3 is TGTGCCAGCTCACCTCAGAGAAAAGAGACCCAGTACTTC. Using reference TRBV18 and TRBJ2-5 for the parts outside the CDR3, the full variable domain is NAGVMQNPRHLVRRRGQEARLRCSPMKGHSHVYWYRQLPEEGLKFMVYLQKENIIDESGMPKERFSAEFPKEGPSILRIQQVVRGDSAAYFCASSPQRKETQYFGPGTRLLVL.

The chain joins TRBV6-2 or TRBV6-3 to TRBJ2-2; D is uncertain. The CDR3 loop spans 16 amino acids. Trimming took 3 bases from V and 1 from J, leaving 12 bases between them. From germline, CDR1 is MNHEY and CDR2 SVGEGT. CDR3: CASSYGGGLNTGELFF. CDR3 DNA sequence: TGTGCCAGCAGTTATGGTGGTGGATTGAACACCGGGGAGCTGTTTTTT.

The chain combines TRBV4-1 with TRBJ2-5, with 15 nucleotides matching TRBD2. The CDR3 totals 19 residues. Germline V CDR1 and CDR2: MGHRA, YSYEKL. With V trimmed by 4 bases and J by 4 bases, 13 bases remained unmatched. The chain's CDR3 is CASSLPPRTSGGVGETQYF. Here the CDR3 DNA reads TGCGCCAGCAGCCTACCCCCACGGACTAGCGGGGGGGTTGGAGAGACCCAGTACTTC.